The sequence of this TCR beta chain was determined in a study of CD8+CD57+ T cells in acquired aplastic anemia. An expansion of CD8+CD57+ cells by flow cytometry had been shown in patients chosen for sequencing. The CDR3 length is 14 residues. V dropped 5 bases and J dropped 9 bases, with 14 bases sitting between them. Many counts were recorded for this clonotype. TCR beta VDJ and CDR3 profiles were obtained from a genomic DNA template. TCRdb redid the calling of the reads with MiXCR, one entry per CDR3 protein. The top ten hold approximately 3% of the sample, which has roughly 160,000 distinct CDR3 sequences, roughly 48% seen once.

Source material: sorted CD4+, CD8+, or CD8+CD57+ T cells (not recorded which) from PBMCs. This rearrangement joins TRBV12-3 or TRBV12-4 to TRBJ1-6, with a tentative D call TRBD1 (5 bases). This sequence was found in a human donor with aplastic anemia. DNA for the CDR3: TGTGCCAGCAGTCCTGGCACCGGGGGTTCACCCCTCCACTTT. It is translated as CASSPGTGGSPLHF.